A selection of T cell receptor beta chains follows, all from one sample in a study of blood T cell repertoires in COVID-19. The assay was immunoSEQ multiplex PCR, and TCRdb's table has in-frame clones only and misses some. The sample consists of a few hundred thousand clones, more than 85% of them appearing once. The source material was peripheral blood. The receptors were sampled from a man younger than 35 with active or convalescent COVID-19. Each CDR3 is given with its conserved first and last residue. Fields, in order: CDR3 DNA, CDR3 protein, CDR3 length, J gene, D gene, V gene, clone size. The D gene is left open where the match is weak. Size is stated for part of the rows, as once, few or many counts, or as a class when the clone is expanded.

CDR3nt: TGTGCCAGCAGCTTTGAGGGTCCCCACGCTTTCTTT
CDR3aa: CASSFEGPHAFF
len: 12
j_gene: TRBJ1-1
d_gene: .
v_gene: TRBV7-9
abundance: .

CDR3nt: TGTGCCAGCAGACCTAGCGGGAGCTCCTACAATGAGCAGTTCTTC
CDR3aa: CASRPSGSSYNEQFF
len: 15
j_gene: TRBJ2-1
d_gene: TRBD2
v_gene: TRBV7-3
abundance: .

CDR3nt: TGTGCCAGCAGAAGACGGACAGGGGATAACAATGAGCAGTTCTTC
CDR3aa: CASRRRTGDNNEQFF
len: 15
j_gene: TRBJ2-1
d_gene: TRBD1
v_gene: TRBV2
abundance: .

CDR3nt: TGTGCCAGCAGCTTAGATCTGGGGCCTAATGAAAAACTGTTTTTT
CDR3aa: CASSLDLGPNEKLFF
len: 15
j_gene: TRBJ1-4
d_gene: .
v_gene: TRBV7-9
abundance: .

CDR3nt: TGTGCCAGCAGCCAAGAAAAGGGAGGTTTCCTACGCTCCTATAATTCACCCCTCCACTTT
CDR3aa: CASSQEKGGFLRSYNSPLHF
len: 20
j_gene: TRBJ1-6
d_gene: .
v_gene: TRBV14
abundance: .

CDR3nt: TGTGCCAGCAGCTGGGGGACAGCCCATACCATGAACACTGAAGCTTTCTTT
CDR3aa: CASSWGTAHTMNTEAFF
len: 17
j_gene: TRBJ1-1
d_gene: TRBD1
v_gene: TRBV5-5
abundance: .

CDR3nt: TGTGCCAGCAGCCCCGGGACTAGCGGTCAACACAATGAGCAGTTCTTC
CDR3aa: CASSPGTSGQHNEQFF
len: 16
j_gene: TRBJ2-1
d_gene: TRBD2
v_gene: TRBV7-3
abundance: .

CDR3nt: TGTGCCAGTAGTGCGGGACAGGTTGCCTACGAGCAGTACTTC
CDR3aa: CASSAGQVAYEQYF
len: 14
j_gene: TRBJ2-7
d_gene: TRBD1
v_gene: TRBV19
abundance: .

CDR3nt: TGTGCCGGGGATGGGCAGGGGAATTCACCCCTCCACTTT
CDR3aa: CAGDGQGNSPLHF
len: 13
j_gene: TRBJ1-6
d_gene: .
v_gene: TRBV30
abundance: .

CDR3nt: TGTGCCAGCTCACCCAGGACAGGGGTCAATTCACCCCTCCACTTT
CDR3aa: CASSPRTGVNSPLHF
len: 15
j_gene: TRBJ1-6
d_gene: TRBD1
v_gene: TRBV18
abundance: .

CDR3nt: TGTGCCAGCGGGACTAGCGGGAGGACTAGCACAGATACGCAGTATTTT
CDR3aa: CASGTSGRTSTDTQYF
len: 16
j_gene: TRBJ2-3
d_gene: TRBD2
v_gene: TRBV2
abundance: .

CDR3nt: TGTGCCAGCAGCTTAGTGTCTAGCGGGAGAGGCACAGATACGCAGTATTTT
CDR3aa: CASSLVSSGRGTDTQYF
len: 17
j_gene: TRBJ2-3
d_gene: TRBD2
v_gene: TRBV7-3
abundance: .

CDR3nt: TGTGCCAGCAGTGAGGGTACAGGGTCGAACGAGCAGTACTTC
CDR3aa: CASSEGTGSNEQYF
len: 14
j_gene: TRBJ2-7
d_gene: .
v_gene: TRBV6-1
abundance: .

CDR3nt: TGCGCCAGCAGCCAGGGACAGGGTAGGGAAAAACTGTTTTTT
CDR3aa: CASSQGQGREKLFF
len: 14
j_gene: TRBJ1-4
d_gene: TRBD1
v_gene: TRBV4-3
abundance: once

CDR3nt: TGTGCCACCAGTGACAGGACTAGCGGCACAGATACGCAGTATTTT
CDR3aa: CATSDRTSGTDTQYF
len: 15
j_gene: TRBJ2-3
d_gene: TRBD2
v_gene: TRBV24-1
abundance: .

CDR3nt: TGTGCCAGCAGCCGGCAGGGTAGCAATCAGCCCCAGCATTTT
CDR3aa: CASSRQGSNQPQHF
len: 14
j_gene: TRBJ1-5
d_gene: .
v_gene: TRBV3-1/TRBV3-2
abundance: .

CDR3nt: TGTGCCAGCAGCCGGGACAGGGACAATCAGCCCCAGCATTTT
CDR3aa: CASSRDRDNQPQHF
len: 14
j_gene: TRBJ1-5
d_gene: TRBD1
v_gene: TRBV28
abundance: .

CDR3nt: TGTGCCAGCAGCTTAGCTAACGGACTCCTTTCTAACCGGCAGTTCTTC
CDR3aa: CASSLANGLLSNRQFF
len: 16
j_gene: TRBJ2-1
d_gene: .
v_gene: TRBV7-6
abundance: .

CDR3nt: TGTGCCTTCGGGGGGGGGAGTGAAGCTTTCTTT
CDR3aa: CAFGGGSEAFF
len: 11
j_gene: TRBJ1-1
d_gene: .
v_gene: TRBV30
abundance: .

CDR3nt: TGTGCCAGCAGTGTTTCCAGGTTGGCTGGGGCCAACGTCCTGACTTTC
CDR3aa: CASSVSRLAGANVLTF
len: 16
j_gene: TRBJ2-6
d_gene: .
v_gene: TRBV6-1
abundance: .

CDR3nt: TGTGCCAGTAATAGCGGACGAAAAGAGACCCAGTACTTC
CDR3aa: CASNSGRKETQYF
len: 13
j_gene: TRBJ2-5
d_gene: .
v_gene: TRBV19
abundance: .

CDR3nt: TGTGCCAGTGAGGACAGGGGGCATGAAAAACTGTTTTTT
CDR3aa: CASEDRGHEKLFF
len: 13
j_gene: TRBJ1-4
d_gene: TRBD1
v_gene: TRBV19
abundance: .

CDR3nt: TGTGCCAGTAGTGCTTTCCCCGGGACTAGCGGGGTTCTGAACACCGGGGAGCTGTTTTTT
CDR3aa: CASSAFPGTSGVLNTGELFF
len: 20
j_gene: TRBJ2-2
d_gene: TRBD2
v_gene: TRBV19
abundance: .

CDR3nt: TGTGCCAGCAGCTCGCCTACCTCGATCGGTGGCTACACCTTC
CDR3aa: CASSSPTSIGGYTF
len: 14
j_gene: TRBJ1-2
d_gene: .
v_gene: TRBV5-4
abundance: .